Detailed here is one T cell receptor beta chain. Its antigen is currently unknown. Addition of a universal primer site occurred through template switching, and cDNA carried unique molecular identifiers. MiXCR, run by TCRdb on the 5' RACE reads, gives a single entry per CDR3 protein. The table records about 1.7 million distinct CDR3 sequences, about 32% of them present only once. The data were taken from a study of identical twins. Study-level points and caveats: A cross-sectional statistical analysis, not follow-up of the same donors, supported the conclusions. Cord blood's abundant beta clonotypes had fewer insertions, unlike memory repertoires. The models gave estimates that fell short of the out-of-frame TCR alpha sharing seen in monozygotic twins.

This CDR3 is built from 14 residues. Trimming took 0 bases from V and 5 from J, leaving 11 bases between them. Germline CDR1 is DFQATT and CDR2 is SNEGSKA (reference sequence). The origin of this receptor is a newborn girl in good health. V is TRBV20-1 and J is TRBJ1-5; TRBD1 is a possible D gene (5 bases). What was sequenced was cord blood. The CDR3 is CSARDTWGYQPQHF. The CDR3 coding sequence is TGCAGTGCTAGAGATACATGGGGCTATCAGCCCCAGCATTTT.